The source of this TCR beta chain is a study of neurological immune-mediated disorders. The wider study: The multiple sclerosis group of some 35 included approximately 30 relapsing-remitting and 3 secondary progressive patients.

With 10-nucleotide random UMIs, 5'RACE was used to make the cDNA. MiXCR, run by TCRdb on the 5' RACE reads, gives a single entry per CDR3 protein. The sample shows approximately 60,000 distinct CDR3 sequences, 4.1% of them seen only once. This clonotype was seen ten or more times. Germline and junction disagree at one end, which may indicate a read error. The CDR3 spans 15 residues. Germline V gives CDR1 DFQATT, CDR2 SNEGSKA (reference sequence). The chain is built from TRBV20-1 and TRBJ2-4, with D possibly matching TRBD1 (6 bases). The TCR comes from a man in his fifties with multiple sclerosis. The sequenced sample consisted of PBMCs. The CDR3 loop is CSARDRNLAKNIQYF. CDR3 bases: TGCAGTGCCAGAGACAGGAACCTAGCCAAAAACATTCAGTACTTC.